A single sample gave rise to the 9 T cell receptor beta chains below, sequenced in a study of T cell repertoires in aging, cancer and after chemotherapy. Rearranged V-D-J TRB sequences were amplified with a mixed TRB-A/B primer pool. TCRdb used MiXCR to reprocess the multiplex PCR reads, holding one entry per CDR3 protein. The data contain approximately 13,000 distinct CDR3 sequences, approximately 24% of them singletons. Amplification of TCR beta used genomic DNA extracted from peripheral blood. The material sequenced was blood. Every receptor here comes from a human donor in good health.

This clonotype has only a few counts. This chain links TRBV6-5 with TRBJ1-2; 7 nucleotides match TRBD1. V dropped 7 bases and J dropped 4; count of bases not matched to a gene: 6. Germline V gene lookup returns CDR1 MNHEY and CDR2 SVGAGI. The CDR3 loop spans 13 amino acids. CDR3 DNA: TGTGCCAGCACCCTGACAGGGACCTATGGCTACACCTTC. It encodes CASTLTGTYGYTF.

In its sample, this clonotype ranks as medium-sized (0.01 to 0.1%). The V gene is TRBV19, the J gene TRBJ1-1; 8 bases are a match to TRBD1. In germline, CDR1 is LNHDA, CDR2 SQIVND (reference sequence). V was pared by 7 bases and J by 0 bases, with 4 bases of the junction left unmatched. The CDR3 is made up of 14 amino acids. In DNA form, the CDR3 reads TGTGCCAGTAACCGACAGGGGATGAACACTGAAGCTTTCTTT. Protein: CASNRQGMNTEAFF.

J is TRBJ1-2 and V is TRBV4-3, with D possibly TRBD1 on 5 matching bases. Germline V gives CDR1 LGHNA, CDR2 YSLEER. Trimming took 4 bases from V and 2 from J, leaving 20 bases between them. The CDR3 consists of 17 residues. The CDR3 DNA reads TGCGCCAGCAGCCTAACTTTGGGGGTAAACCTCAACTATGGCTACACCTTC. Its translation is CASSLTLGVNLNYGYTF.

The J gene is TRBJ2-5, the V gene TRBV6-5; the match to TRBD2 covers 13 bases. V gave up 6 bases and J gave up 4 bases; unmatched junction bases: 5. The CDR3 sequence is 15 residues long. The germline CDR1 and CDR2 sequences are MNHEY and SVGAGI. The CDR3 spells CASRATSGGRETQYF. CDR3 nucleotides: TGTGCCAGCAGAGCGACTAGCGGGGGGCGAGAGACCCAGTACTTC.

This clonotype has more than one count but fewer than ten. This chain links TRBV28 with TRBJ2-5; D may correspond to TRBD1 or TRBD2 (6 bases each). Germline assignment: CDR1 MDHEN and CDR2 SYDVKM. This CDR3 region has 16 residues. Trimming removed 8 bases at V and 0 bases at J, with 19 bases between. The CDR3 region is CASSVGGPTYQETQYF. CDR3 sequence (DNA): TGTGCCAGCTCCGTCGGGGGCCCGACGTACCAAGAGACCCAGTACTTC. Full variable domain (rest looked up from reference TRBV28 and TRBJ2-5): DVKVTQSSRYLVKRTGEKVFLECVQDMDHENMFWYRQDPGLGLRLIYFSYDVKMKEKGDIPEGYSVSREKKERFSLILESASTNQTSMYLCASSVGGPTYQETQYFGPGTRLLVL.

Turning to this clonotype: The germline gene is not matched at one end of the junction; a read error may be the cause. V and J are TRBV15 and TRBJ2-7; TRBD1 matches 10 bases. The CDR3 totals 16 residues. Germline CDR1 and CDR2: LNHNV and YYDKDF (reference sequence). Here the CDR3 reads CVTSSRRTGGSYEQYF. In DNA form, the CDR3 reads TGTGTCACCAGCTCTCGGCGGACAGGGGGCTCCTACGAGCAGTACTTC.

The CDR3 is CASSEETVSPYNQPQHF. As DNA, the CDR3 is TGTGCCAGCAGTGAGGAAACAGTCAGTCCCTACAATCAGCCCCAGCATTTT. The chain employs TRBV6-1 and TRBJ1-5; D not certain. V was clipped by 3 bases and J by 3 bases, with 18 bases between them. The germline V gene has CDR1 MNHNS and CDR2 SASEGT. The CDR3 has 17 residues.

By share of the sample, this clonotype is medium-sized. V and J are TRBV29-1 and TRBJ2-3; D might be TRBD1 (6 bases). The CDR3 is made up of 13 amino acids. The germline gives CDR1 SQVTM, CDR2 ANQGSEA. V was trimmed by 4 bases and J by 2 bases, leaving 10 bases between them. The CDR3 spells CSVVGGYTDTQYF. CDR3 nucleotides: TGCAGCGTTGTAGGGGGATACACAGATACGCAGTATTTT.

This clonotype is judged medium-sized (0.01 to 0.1%). The chain combines TRBV20-1 with TRBJ2-2; D might be TRBD1 (6 bases). With 1 base removed from V and 0 bases from J, the gap between germline ends came to 6 bases. Germline assignment: CDR1 DFQATT and CDR2 SNEGSKA (reference sequence). This CDR3 region has 14 residues. CDR3 in amino acids: CSARGTANTGELFF. The CDR3 bases are TGCAGTGCTAGAGGGACAGCGAACACCGGGGAGCTGTTTTTT.